These T cell receptor beta chains were read from a single sample in a study of blood T cell repertoires in COVID-19. Measured with immunoSEQ multiplex PCR; TCRdb has only the in-frame clones, and not every one. The sample yields a few hundred thousand clones, less than 90% seen once. The sequenced sample consisted of PBMCs or T cells enriched from blood (not recorded which). The source is a woman in her forties or fifties who had recovered from COVID-19. CDR3s include the opening cysteine and the closing phenylalanine or tryptophan. The D gene is left open where the match is weak. The size of a clone is reported for some rows only, either as once, few or many, or as a class for expanded clones.

abundance	d_gene	v_gene	j_gene	CDR3nt	CDR3aa
once	TRBD1	TRBV19	TRBJ2-2	TGTGCCAGTAGTACGAGGACAGGGAAACTCGGGGAGCTGTTTTTT	CASSTRTGKLGELFF
-	-	TRBV6-5	TRBJ2-1	TGTGCCAGCACCCTACAGGGTTTCTCCTACAATGAGCAGTTCTTC	CASTLQGFSYNEQFF
-	-	TRBV4-2	TRBJ1-1	TGTGCCAGCAGCCAAGTCGCCGGGAACACTGAAGCTTTCTTT	CASSQVAGNTEAFF
-	-	TRBV19	TRBJ1-5	TGTGCCAGTAGACAGGGTTCGGGCAATCAGCCCCAGCATTTT	CASRQGSGNQPQHF
-	TRBD2	TRBV30	TRBJ2-1	TGTGCCTGGAGTGTGGGACTAGCGGGAGTTAATGAGCAGTTCTTC	CAWSVGLAGVNEQFF
-	TRBD1	TRBV5-6	TRBJ2-2	TGTGCCAGCAGCTTGTGGGACAGGGTCGGGACCGGGGAGCTGTTTTTT	CASSLWDRVGTGELFF
-	TRBD1	TRBV30	TRBJ1-2	TGTGCCTGGAGTTCCCGGACAGGGACGAACTATGGCTACACCTTC	CAWSSRTGTNYGYTF
-	-	TRBV25-1	TRBJ2-3	TGTGCCAGCAGTGGCAGACAACCGGTGGATACGCAGTATTTT	CASSGRQPVDTQYF
few	TRBD1	TRBV19	TRBJ1-5	TGTGCCAGTCGACTAAGACAGGGAGGTAATCAGCCCCAGCATTTT	CASRLRQGGNQPQHF
once	-	TRBV3-1/TRBV3-2	TRBJ1-3	TGTGCCAGCAGCCTTATAGTGTTCCGGGACACCTCTGGAAACACCATATATTTT	CASSLIVFRDTSGNTIYF
once	-	TRBV2	TRBJ1-2	TGTGCCAGCAGTGCCACTGGGGGGGCCTATGGCTACACCTTC	CASSATGGAYGYTF
-	-	TRBV19	TRBJ1-2	TGTGCCAGTAGTCTCGCGGCCGGACAGAGACTACCTGGCTACACCTTC	CASSLAAGQRLPGYTF
-	-	TRBV19	TRBJ2-7	TGTGCCAGTAATGGCGGTTCCTCCTACGAGCAGTACTTC	CASNGGSSYEQYF
-	TRBD1	TRBV7-9	TRBJ2-5	TGTGCCAGCAGCAGGGACAGGGGCATGGAGACCCAGTACTTC	CASSRDRGMETQYF
-	TRBD2	TRBV5-1	TRBJ2-2	TGCGCCAGCGGGAGACTAGCGGGGCCCACCGGGGAGCTGTTTTTT	CASGRLAGPTGELFF
-	-	TRBV25-1	TRBJ1-2	TGTGCCAGCAGTGAAACAGGGTACGGCTACACCTTC	CASSETGYGYTF
-	-	TRBV2	TRBJ2-6	TGTGCCAGCGGGGCCGCCTCTGGGGCCAACGTCCTGACTTTC	CASGAASGANVLTF
-	TRBD1	TRBV6-5	TRBJ1-1	TGTGCCAGCAGTTACTCGAGGTGGCAGGGGGCGGGCGAAGCTTTCTTT	CASSYSRWQGAGEAFF
-	TRBD2	TRBV27	TRBJ2-3	TGTGCCAGCAAGAGTCGGGCCTTTGGGACGGGAGGTTCCGATACGCAGTATTTT	CASKSRAFGTGGSDTQYF
-	TRBD1	TRBV6-5	TRBJ2-7	TGTGCCAGCTGCCTCCGGACAGGTACCTACGAGCAGTACTTC	CASCLRTGTYEQYF
-	-	TRBV7-9	TRBJ1-3	TGTGCCAGCGAAGACAGCCGAACTGGAAACACCATATATTTT	CASEDSRTGNTIYF
-	-	TRBV19	TRBJ1-2	TGTGCCAGTAACCAAAAGGACAGTTATGGCTACACCTTC	CASNQKDSYGYTF
-	TRBD1	TRBV19	TRBJ1-4	TGTGCCAGTAGAGACGACAGGGTGGCCTTAAAACTGTTTTTT	CASRDDRVALKLFF
-	-	TRBV29-1	TRBJ1-1	TGCAGCGTGTTGGTGATGGAGGACACTGAAGCTTTCTTT	CSVLVMEDTEAFF
few	-	TRBV4-2	TRBJ1-2	TGTGCCAGCAGCCAAGATATAGGAGGGGCAGCCTATGGCTACACCTTC	CASSQDIGGAAYGYTF
-	TRBD1	TRBV27	TRBJ2-7	TGTGCCAGCAGCCGGGACAGGGCGGGCGAGCAGTACTTC	CASSRDRAGEQYF
-	TRBD2	TRBV5-6	TRBJ2-1	TGTGCCAGCAGCTTCGGGGGGGCTATATTCTATGAGCAGTTCTTC	CASSFGGAIFYEQFF
-	TRBD1	TRBV30	TRBJ1-2	TGTGCCTGGATTCTGGGAGCAGGGGGGGGCTACACCTTC	CAWILGAGGGYTF
-	-	TRBV13	TRBJ2-2	TGTGCCAGCAGAAAACAGGGAACCACCGGGGAGCTGTTTTTT	CASRKQGTTGELFF
-	-	TRBV6-1	TRBJ1-4	TGTGCCAGCAGTGAAGCAGGGGGGGATGAAAAACTGTTTTTT	CASSEAGGDEKLFF
-	TRBD1	TRBV4-3	TRBJ1-2	TGCGCCAGCAGCACGGACAGGGGGGCGTATGGCTACACCTTC	CASSTDRGAYGYTF
-	TRBD2	TRBV10-2	TRBJ2-1	TGCGCCAGCAGTCCCGGGACTAGCGGGGGCCCGCCGTACAATGAGCAGTTCTTC	CASSPGTSGGPPYNEQFF
-	-	TRBV3-1/TRBV3-2	TRBJ1-6	TGTGCCAGCAGCCAGGCAGGGCAGGGGAATTCACCCCTCCACTTT	CASSQAGQGNSPLHF
-	TRBD2	TRBV7-9	TRBJ2-5	TGTGCCAGCAGCTTAAAACTACTAGCGTGGTCCCAAGAGACCCAGTACTTC	CASSLKLLAWSQETQYF
-	-	TRBV5-1	TRBJ1-1	TGCGCCAGCAGCTTGGATCAGGGCGGCGCTGAAGCTTTCTTT	CASSLDQGGAEAFF
-	-	TRBV18	TRBJ2-2	TGTGCCAGCTCACCACGGGGGCACGACACCGGGGAGCTGTTTTTT	CASSPRGHDTGELFF
-	-	TRBV14	TRBJ2-1	TGTGCCAGCAGCCAAGATCGGAGGGGCGTCGTCTACAATGAGCAGTTCTTC	CASSQDRRGVVYNEQFF
-	-	TRBV15	TRBJ2-7	TGTGCCACCAGCCCACAGGGATCCGAGCAGTACTTC	CATSPQGSEQYF
-	-	TRBV7-2	TRBJ1-5	TGTGCCAGCAGCTCGTCAGTCACAGGTCGAAGCAATCAGCCCCAGCATTTT	CASSSSVTGRSNQPQHF
-	-	TRBV5-1	TRBJ1-2	TGCGCCAGCAGCTTTGGGGCCCCGGGGGATGGCTACACCTTC	CASSFGAPGDGYTF
once	TRBD1	TRBV6-5	TRBJ1-2	TGTGCCAGCACCCAGGGGGGTCGGGGTGGCTACACCTTC	CASTQGGRGGYTF
once	-	TRBV15	TRBJ1-6	TGTGCCACCAGCAGCGACAGACCCCTTAATTCACCCCTCCACTTT	CATSSDRPLNSPLHF